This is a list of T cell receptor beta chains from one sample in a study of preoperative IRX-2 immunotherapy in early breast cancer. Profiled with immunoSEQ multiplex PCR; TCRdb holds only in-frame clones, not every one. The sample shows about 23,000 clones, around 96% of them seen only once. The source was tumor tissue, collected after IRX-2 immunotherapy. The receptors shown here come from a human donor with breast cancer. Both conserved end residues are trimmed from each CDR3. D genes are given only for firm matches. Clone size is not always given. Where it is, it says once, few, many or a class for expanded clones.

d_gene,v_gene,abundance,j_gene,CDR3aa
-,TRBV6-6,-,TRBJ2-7,ASSPDSHYEQY
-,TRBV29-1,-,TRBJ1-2,SVRGTDGLVGYT
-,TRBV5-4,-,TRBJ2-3,ASSLGQSGVDTQY
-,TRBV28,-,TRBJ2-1,ASSFLPRKNEQF
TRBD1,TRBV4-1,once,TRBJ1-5,ASSRSYTGENQPQH
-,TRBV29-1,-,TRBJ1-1,SVDYGGTEAF
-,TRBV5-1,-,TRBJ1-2,ASSLRGNYGYT
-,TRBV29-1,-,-,SVDGGYEQY
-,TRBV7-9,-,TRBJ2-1,ASSFGQGGF
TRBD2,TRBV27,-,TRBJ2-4,ASSPLGGGVKNIQY
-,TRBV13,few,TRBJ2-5,ASSLEAGQETQY
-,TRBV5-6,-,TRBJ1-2,ASSLAAINYGYT
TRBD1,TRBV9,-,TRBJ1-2,ASSAAGQRYGYT
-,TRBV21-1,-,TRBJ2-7,ASFLQANLTYEQY
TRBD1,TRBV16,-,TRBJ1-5,ASSQLQGARQPQH
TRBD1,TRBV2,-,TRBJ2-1,ASSGQPLQGAEHEQF
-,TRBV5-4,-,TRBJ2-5,ASRPQIQETQY
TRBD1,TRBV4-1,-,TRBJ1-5,ASSQVEGQGDQPQH
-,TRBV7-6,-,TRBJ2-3,ASSLQPRSTDTQY
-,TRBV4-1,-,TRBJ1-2,ASSQVPEVYGYT
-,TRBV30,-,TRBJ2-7,AWIPLAYEQY
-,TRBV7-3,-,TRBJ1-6,ASSPGDTRSYNSPLH
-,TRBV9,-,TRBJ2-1,ASSVEEYEQF
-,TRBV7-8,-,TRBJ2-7,ASSLDGAVTYEQY
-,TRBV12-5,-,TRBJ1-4,ASGLWVARGKLF
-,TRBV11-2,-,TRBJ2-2,ASSFLTGELF
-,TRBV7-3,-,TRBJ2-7,ASSLRSAASNYEQY
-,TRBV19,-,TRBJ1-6,ASSSRGPLGNSPLH
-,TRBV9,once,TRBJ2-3,ASSVYPSTDTQY
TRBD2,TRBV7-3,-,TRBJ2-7,ASSFGMTSSEQY
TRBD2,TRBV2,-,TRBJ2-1,ASSERLAGNEQF
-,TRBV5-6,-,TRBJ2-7,ASSQEDRYEQY
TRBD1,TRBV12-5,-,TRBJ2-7,ASGLRGREQY
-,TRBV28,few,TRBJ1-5,ASSFGRVNQPQH
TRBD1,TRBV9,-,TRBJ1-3,ASSSDRVKGNTIY
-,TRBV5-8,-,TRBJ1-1,ASSYGYPAYTEAF
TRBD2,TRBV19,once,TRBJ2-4,ASSRRSGGDIQY
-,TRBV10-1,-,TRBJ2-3,ASSESTGGYTDTQY
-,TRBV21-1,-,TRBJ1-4,ASSGGRRTNEKLF
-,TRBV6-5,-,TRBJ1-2,ASRYWRANYGYT
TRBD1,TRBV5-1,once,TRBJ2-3,ASSYTGASSVDTQY